The rows below give T cell receptor beta chains drawn from one sample of a study of T cell clones after liver transplantation. TCRdb's table, derived via immunoSEQ multiplex PCR, lists solely in-frame clones and lacks some. The sample records 70,000 to 85,000 clones, around 80% being singletons. The sequenced sample was CD4+ T cells from blood, obtained before liver transplant. The receptors here all came from a human donor who received a liver transplant. Both conserved end residues are part of each CDR3. The D gene is left open where the match is weak. Only some rows state a clone size, as once, few, many or a class for expanded clones.

d_call	j_call	v_call	clone_size	cdr3_nt	cdr3_aa
NA	TRBJ1-2	TRBV28	NA	TGTGCCAGCAGTCCTACGGGGGCTGGCTACACCTTC	CASSPTGAGYTF
TRBD1	TRBJ1-1	TRBV4-2	few	TGTGCCAGCAGCCAGGACAGGGGCCGGGCTGAAGCTTTCTTT	CASSQDRGRAEAFF
NA	TRBJ1-5	TRBV7-2	NA	TGTGCCAGCAGCTTACAGGTTAGCAATCAGCCCCAGCATTTT	CASSLQVSNQPQHF
NA	TRBJ2-2	TRBV9	NA	TGTGCCAGCAGCGTACAAATGGGGCGGGCGAACACCGGGGAGCTGTTTTTT	CASSVQMGRANTGELFF
TRBD1	TRBJ1-1	TRBV19	NA	TGTGCCAGTAGTATACGCCGGACAGGGCAGGCTTTCTTT	CASSIRRTGQAFF
NA	TRBJ2-7	TRBV11-2	once	TGTGCCAGCAGCTTAGATCGGAATTCAGGCGTGAGCTCCTACGAGCAGTACTTC	CASSLDRNSGVSSYEQYF
NA	TRBJ2-7	TRBV11-3	NA	TGTGCCAGCAGCTTAGCGGCAGGCACCAACGAGCAGTACTTC	CASSLAAGTNEQYF
NA	TRBJ2-7	TRBV28	NA	TGTGCCAGCAGCCGGGTGGATGAGCGCTACGAGCAGTACTTC	CASSRVDERYEQYF
TRBD1	TRBJ1-2	TRBV10-2	NA	TGCGCCAGCACTCCGACAGGGGACTATGGCTACACCTTC	CASTPTGDYGYTF
NA	TRBJ1-1	TRBV6-1	NA	TGTGCCAGCAGTGAAGGCAGCTACCATATGAACACTGAAGCTTTCTTT	CASSEGSYHMNTEAFF
NA	TRBJ1-2	TRBV18	NA	TGTGCCAGCTCACCACCGTCTCTAGGACCGAGCTATGGCTACACCTTC	CASSPPSLGPSYGYTF
NA	TRBJ2-2	TRBV5-4	NA	TGTGCCAGCAGCCCAGCGAGGGAACGAACGGACACCGGGGAGCTGTTTTTT	CASSPARERTDTGELFF
TRBD2	TRBJ2-3	TRBV28	NA	TGTGCCAGCAGTTTAAGGGCTAGCGGGAGCCATACGCAGTATTTT	CASSLRASGSHTQYF
NA	TRBJ1-3	TRBV14	NA	TGTGCCAGCAGCCAATCGAGAAACACCATATATTTT	CASSQSRNTIYF
TRBD2	TRBJ2-3	TRBV29-1	NA	TGCAGCGTTGAGAAGGGGACTAGCGGGAGGAAAGATACGCAGTATTTT	CSVEKGTSGRKDTQYF
NA	TRBJ2-2	TRBV5-1	NA	TGCGCCAGCAGCTTAGTTGGAACCGGGGAGCTGTTTTTT	CASSLVGTGELFF
NA	TRBJ2-7	TRBV20-1	few	TGCAGTGCTAGAGGTATAGCGGAGCAGTACTTC	CSARGIAEQYF
NA	TRBJ1-2	TRBV15	NA	TGTGCCACCAGCAGGGAGGACTATGGCTACACCTTC	CATSREDYGYTF
NA	TRBJ2-4	TRBV6-5	NA	TGTGCCAGCAGGGATAATCCTTACATTCAGTACTTC	CASRDNPYIQYF
NA	TRBJ2-3	TRBV5-1	NA	TGCGCCAGCAGCTCAACACAGGGAGATACGCAGTATTTT	CASSSTQGDTQYF
NA	TRBJ1-4	TRBV5-6	NA	TGTGCCAGCAGCTTAAGATTTGGGGAAAAACTGTTTTTT	CASSLRFGEKLFF
NA	TRBJ2-3	TRBV2	NA	TGTGCCAGCAGTGGATTGGATACGCAGTATTTT	CASSGLDTQYF
NA	TRBJ1-1	TRBV18	NA	TGTGCCAGCTCTCTGAATCCGGGAAACACTGAAGCTTTCTTT	CASSLNPGNTEAFF
NA	TRBJ1-4	TRBV10-3	NA	TGTGCCACGCGGTCACAGGGAGGAGCTAATGAAAAACTGTTTTTT	CATRSQGGANEKLFF
TRBD1	TRBJ2-4	TRBV7-2	NA	TGTGCCAGCCGAGGGGGCTCCAAAAACATTCAGTACTTC	CASRGGSKNIQYF
NA	TRBJ1-1	TRBV4-1	NA	TGCGCCAGCAGCCAAAATTGGGTAGCCGAGTACACTGAAGCTTTCTTT	CASSQNWVAEYTEAFF
NA	TRBJ2-7	TRBV28	few	TGTGCCAGTCTCCGAAAGGGCAGGGCGCCCTACGAGCAGTACTTC	CASLRKGRAPYEQYF
TRBD1	TRBJ2-1	TRBV5-1	once	TGCGCCAGCAGCAGGGCCGGGACAGGGGAAGAAGGGCAGTTCTTC	CASSRAGTGEEGQFF
NA	TRBJ1-1	TRBV4-3	NA	TGCGCCAGCAGCCAAGTGGATTTGGTCGCGAACACTGAAGCTTTCTTT	CASSQVDLVANTEAFF
NA	TRBJ1-4	TRBV30	many	TGTGCCTGGAGCTCTACAGGGCCTCTTTATGAAAAACTGTTTTTT	CAWSSTGPLYEKLFF
NA	TRBJ1-2	TRBV5-1	NA	TGCGCCAGCAGCACATCTCAAAGGGCAGCTAACTATGGCTACACCTTC	CASSTSQRAANYGYTF
TRBD1	TRBJ1-3	TRBV29-1	many	TGCAGCGTTGGTGAAGGGGGCTACTCTGGAAACACCATATATTTT	CSVGEGGYSGNTIYF
TRBD1	TRBJ2-7	TRBV5-1	NA	TGCGCCAGCAGCTTGCAACAGGGGATCTACGAGCAGTACTTC	CASSLQQGIYEQYF
NA	TRBJ1-1	TRBV25-1	NA	TGTGCCAGCAGTGAATCAGGCCCGAACACTGAAGCTTTCTTT	CASSESGPNTEAFF
NA	TRBJ1-2	TRBV7-2	NA	TGTGCCAGCACCTGGGGGGGGTCTGGACACACCTTC	CASTWGGSGHTF
NA	TRBJ1-2	TRBV5-5	once	TGTGCCAGCAGCTTCCGGGGATATGGCTACACCTTC	CASSFRGYGYTF
TRBD1	TRBJ1-1	TRBV12-5	NA	TGTGCTAGTGCACGGACAGGGGTGCACACTGAAGCTTTCTTT	CASARTGVHTEAFF
TRBD2	TRBJ2-7	TRBV28	NA	TGTGCCAGCAGTGCGCCCTGGACTAGCGGCACCTACGAGCAGTACTTC	CASSAPWTSGTYEQYF
TRBD1	TRBJ1-1	TRBV27	NA	TGTGCCAGCAGCAGAACAGGGGCGAACACTGAAGCTTTCTTT	CASSRTGANTEAFF